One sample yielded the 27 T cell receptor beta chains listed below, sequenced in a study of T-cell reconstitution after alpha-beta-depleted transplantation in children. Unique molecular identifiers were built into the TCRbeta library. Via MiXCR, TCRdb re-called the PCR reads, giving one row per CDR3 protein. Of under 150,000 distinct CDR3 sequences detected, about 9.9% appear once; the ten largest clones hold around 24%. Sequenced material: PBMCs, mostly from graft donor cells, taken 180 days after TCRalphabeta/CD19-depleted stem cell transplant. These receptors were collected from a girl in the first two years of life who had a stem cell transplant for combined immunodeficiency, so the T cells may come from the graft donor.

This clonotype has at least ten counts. In nucleotides, the CDR3 is TGTGCCAGCAGTCGTCAGTACCCAGATACGCAGTATTTT. Amino acids: CASSRQYPDTQYF. The J gene is TRBJ2-3, the V gene TRBV25-1; no definite D call. The CDR3 has 13 amino acids. V lost 5 bases and J 4 bases, leaving 10 bases between the germline ends. The germline V gene has CDR1 MGHDK and CDR2 SYGVNS.

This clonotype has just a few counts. CDR3 sequence reads: CASSAYGDSPNTGELFF. CDR3 bases: TGTGCCAGCAGTGCCTACGGGGACAGTCCGAACACCGGGGAGCTGTTTTTT. The V gene is TRBV25-1, the J gene TRBJ2-2, with TRBD1 identical over 7 bases. The junction had 8 bases not matched to a gene; V was cut back by 4 bases and J by 0 bases. CDR3 length: 17 amino acids. The V gene's germline CDR1 is MGHDK and CDR2 SYGVNS.

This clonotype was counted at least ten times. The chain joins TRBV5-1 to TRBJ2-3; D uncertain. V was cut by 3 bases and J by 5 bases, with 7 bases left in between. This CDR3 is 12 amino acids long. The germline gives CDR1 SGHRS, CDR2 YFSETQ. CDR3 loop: CASSSPGDTQYF. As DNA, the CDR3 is TGCGCCAGCAGCTCCCCTGGAGATACGCAGTATTTT.

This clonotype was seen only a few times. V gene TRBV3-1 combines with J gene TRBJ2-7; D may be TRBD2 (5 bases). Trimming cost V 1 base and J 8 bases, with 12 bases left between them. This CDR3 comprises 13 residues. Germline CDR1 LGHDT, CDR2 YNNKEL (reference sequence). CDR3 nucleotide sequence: TGTGCCAGCAGCCAAGCTCGTGAGGGCAAGCAGTACTTC. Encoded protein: CASSQAREGKQYF.

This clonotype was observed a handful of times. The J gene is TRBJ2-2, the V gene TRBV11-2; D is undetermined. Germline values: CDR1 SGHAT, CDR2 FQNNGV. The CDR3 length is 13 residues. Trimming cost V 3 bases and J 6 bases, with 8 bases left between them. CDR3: CASSFGRSGELFF. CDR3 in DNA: TGTGCCAGCAGCTTCGGACGCTCCGGGGAGCTGTTTTTT. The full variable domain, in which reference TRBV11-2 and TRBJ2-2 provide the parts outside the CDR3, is EAGVAQSPRYKIIEKRQSVAFWCNPISGHATLYWYQQILGQGPKLLIQFQNNGVVDDSQLPKDRFSAERLKGVDSTLKIQPAKLEDSAVYLCASSFGRSGELFFGEGSRLTVL.

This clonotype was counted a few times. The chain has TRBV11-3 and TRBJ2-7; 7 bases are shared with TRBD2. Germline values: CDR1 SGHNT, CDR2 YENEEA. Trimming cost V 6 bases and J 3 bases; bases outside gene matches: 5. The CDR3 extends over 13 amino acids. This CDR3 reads CASRAAGHYEQYF. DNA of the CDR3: TGTGCCAGCAGAGCAGCGGGGCACTACGAGCAGTACTTC.

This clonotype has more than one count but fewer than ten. This chain's CDR3 is CSARDFLKPDNEQFF. CDR3 bases: TGCAGTGCTAGAGATTTCCTGAAGCCTGACAATGAGCAGTTCTTC. This chain connects TRBV20-1 to TRBJ2-1; D remains ambiguous. Trimming stripped 0 bases from V and 5 bases from J, with 14 bases between. The CDR3 spans 15 residues. Germline V gene lookup returns CDR1 DFQATT and CDR2 SNEGSKA (reference sequence).

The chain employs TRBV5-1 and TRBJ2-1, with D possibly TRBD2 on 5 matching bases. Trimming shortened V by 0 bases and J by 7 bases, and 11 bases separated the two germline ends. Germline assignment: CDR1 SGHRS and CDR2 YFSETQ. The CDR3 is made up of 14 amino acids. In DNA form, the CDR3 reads TGCGCCAGCAGCTTGGTCCTAGCCCAAAATGAGCAGTTCTTC. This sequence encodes CASSLVLAQNEQFF.

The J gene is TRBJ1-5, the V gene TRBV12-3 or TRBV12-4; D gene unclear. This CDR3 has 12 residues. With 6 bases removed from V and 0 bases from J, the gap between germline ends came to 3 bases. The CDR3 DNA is TGTGCCAGCAGCGTTAGCAATCAGCCCCAGCATTTT. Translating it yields CASSVSNQPQHF.

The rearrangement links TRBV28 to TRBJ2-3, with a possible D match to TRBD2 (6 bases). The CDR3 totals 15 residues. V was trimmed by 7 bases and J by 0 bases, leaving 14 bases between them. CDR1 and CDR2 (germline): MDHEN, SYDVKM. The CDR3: CASTFGGSSTDTQYF. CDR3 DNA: TGTGCCAGCACCTTCGGGGGAAGCAGCACAGATACGCAGTATTTT.

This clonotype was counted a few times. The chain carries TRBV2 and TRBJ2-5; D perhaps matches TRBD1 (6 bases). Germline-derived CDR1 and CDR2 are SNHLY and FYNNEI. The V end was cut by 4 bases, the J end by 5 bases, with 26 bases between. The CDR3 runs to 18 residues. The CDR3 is CASSGVADRNTPGETQYF. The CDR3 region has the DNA TGTGCCAGCAGTGGGGTCGCGGACAGAAACACTCCGGGGGAGACCCAGTACTTC.

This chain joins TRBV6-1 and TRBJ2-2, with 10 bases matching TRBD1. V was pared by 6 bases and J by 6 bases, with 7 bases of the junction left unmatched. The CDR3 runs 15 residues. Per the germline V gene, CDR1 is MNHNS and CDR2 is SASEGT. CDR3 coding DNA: TGTGCCAGCAGAAAAAGGGACAGGGGCGCCGGGGAGCTGTTTTTT. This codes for CASRKRDRGAGELFF.

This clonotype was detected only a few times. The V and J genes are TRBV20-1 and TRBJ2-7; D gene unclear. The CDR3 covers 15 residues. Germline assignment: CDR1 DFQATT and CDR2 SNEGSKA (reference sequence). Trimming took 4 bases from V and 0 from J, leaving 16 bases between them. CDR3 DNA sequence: TGCAGTGCTAAATTTTTTGGGTTTCCCTCCTACGAGCAGTACTTC. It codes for CSAKFFGFPSYEQYF.

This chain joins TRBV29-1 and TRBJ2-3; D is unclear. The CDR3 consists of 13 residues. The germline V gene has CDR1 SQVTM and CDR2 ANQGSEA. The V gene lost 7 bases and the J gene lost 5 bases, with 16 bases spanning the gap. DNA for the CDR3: TGCAGCGCCCCCCAGGCAGGAATAGATACGCAGTATTTT. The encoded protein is CSAPQAGIDTQYF.

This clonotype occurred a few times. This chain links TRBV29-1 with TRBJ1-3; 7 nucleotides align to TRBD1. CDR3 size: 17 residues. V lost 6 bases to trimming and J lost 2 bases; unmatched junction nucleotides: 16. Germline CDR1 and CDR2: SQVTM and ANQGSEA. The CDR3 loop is CSVDGGGQVVTGNTIYF. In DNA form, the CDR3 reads TGCAGCGTCGATGGGGGTGGACAGGTGGTGACTGGAAACACCATATATTTT.

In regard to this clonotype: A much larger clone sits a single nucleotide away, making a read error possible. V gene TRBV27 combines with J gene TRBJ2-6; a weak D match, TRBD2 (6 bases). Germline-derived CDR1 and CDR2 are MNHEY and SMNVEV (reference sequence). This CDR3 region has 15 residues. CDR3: CASSLGGSGANGLTF. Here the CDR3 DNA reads TGTGCCAGCAGTTTAGGAGGGTCTGGGGCCAACGGCCTGACTTTC.

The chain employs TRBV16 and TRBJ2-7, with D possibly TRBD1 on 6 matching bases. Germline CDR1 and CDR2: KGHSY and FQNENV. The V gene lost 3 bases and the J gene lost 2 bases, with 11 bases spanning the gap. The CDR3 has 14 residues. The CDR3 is CASSHHRVPYEQYF. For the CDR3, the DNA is TGTGCCAGCAGCCACCACAGGGTCCCCTACGAGCAGTACTTC. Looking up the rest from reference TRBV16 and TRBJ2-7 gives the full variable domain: GEEVAQTPKHLVRGEGQKAKLYCAPIKGHSYVFWYQQVLKNEFKFLISFQNENVFDETGMPKERFSAKCLPNSPCSLEIQATKLEDSAVYFCASSHHRVPYEQYFGPGTRLTVT.

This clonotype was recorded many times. The CDR3 spells CASSLLWGTGELFF. Written as DNA, the CDR3 is TGTGCCAGCAGCCTATTATGGGGCACCGGGGAGCTGTTTTTT. The genes are TRBV7-3 and TRBJ2-2; D unclear. V was cut by 5 bases and J by 4 bases, with 11 bases left in between. The germline V gene encodes CDR1 SGHTA and CDR2 FQGTGA. The CDR3 sequence is 14 residues long. The whole variable domain, remainder taken from reference TRBV7-3 and TRBJ2-2, is GAGVSQTPSNKVTEKGKYVELRCDPISGHTALYWYRQSLGQGPEFLIYFQGTGAADDSGLPNDRFFAVRPEGSVSTLKIQRTERGDSAVYLCASSLLWGTGELFFGEGSRLTVL.

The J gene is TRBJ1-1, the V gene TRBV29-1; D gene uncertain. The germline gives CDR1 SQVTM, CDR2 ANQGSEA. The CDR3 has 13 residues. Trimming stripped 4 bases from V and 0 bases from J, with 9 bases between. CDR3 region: CSVVRPMNTEAFF. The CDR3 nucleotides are TGCAGCGTTGTTCGACCGATGAACACTGAAGCTTTCTTT. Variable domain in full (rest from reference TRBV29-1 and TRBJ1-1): SAVISQKPSRDICQRGTSLTIQCQVDSQVTMMFWYRQQPGQSLTLIATANQGSEATYESGFVIDKFPISRPNLTFSTLTVSNMSPEDSSIYLCSVVRPMNTEAFFGQGTRLTVV.

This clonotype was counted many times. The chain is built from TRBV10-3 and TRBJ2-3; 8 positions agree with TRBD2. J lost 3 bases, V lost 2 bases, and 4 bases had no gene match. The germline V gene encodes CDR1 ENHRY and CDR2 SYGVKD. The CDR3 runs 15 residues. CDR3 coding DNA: TGTGCCATCAGTGAGGGAACGGGGGGGACAGATACGCAGTATTTT. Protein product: CAISEGTGGTDTQYF.

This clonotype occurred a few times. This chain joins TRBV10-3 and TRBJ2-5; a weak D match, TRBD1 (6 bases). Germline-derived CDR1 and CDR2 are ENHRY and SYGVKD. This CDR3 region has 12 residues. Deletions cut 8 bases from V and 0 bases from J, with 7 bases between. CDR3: CAIRDNQETQYF. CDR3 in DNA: TGTGCCATCCGGGACAACCAAGAGACCCAGTACTTC.

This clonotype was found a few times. The CDR3 region is CASSAPQLVTQYF. The CDR3, as DNA: TGTGCCAGCTCGGCGCCCCAGCTTGTTACGCAGTATTTT. The chain combines TRBV18 with TRBJ2-3; D uncertain. This CDR3 spans 13 amino acids. The germline V gene has CDR1 KGHSH and CDR2 LQKENI. V was pared by 6 bases and J by 8 bases, with 15 bases between.

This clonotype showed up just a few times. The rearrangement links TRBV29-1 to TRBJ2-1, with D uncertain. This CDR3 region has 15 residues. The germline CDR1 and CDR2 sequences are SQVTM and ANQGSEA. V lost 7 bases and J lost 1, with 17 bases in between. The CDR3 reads CSAQGLDRSYNEQFF. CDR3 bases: TGCAGCGCCCAAGGGTTAGACCGATCCTACAATGAGCAGTTCTTC.

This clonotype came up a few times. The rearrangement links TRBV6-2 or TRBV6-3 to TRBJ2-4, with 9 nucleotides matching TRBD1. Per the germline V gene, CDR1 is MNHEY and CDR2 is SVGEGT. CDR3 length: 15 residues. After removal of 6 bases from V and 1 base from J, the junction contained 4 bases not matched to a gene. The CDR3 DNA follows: TGTGCCAGCAGAAGGACAGGGGCGGCCAAAAACATTCAGTACTTC. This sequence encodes CASRRTGAAKNIQYF.

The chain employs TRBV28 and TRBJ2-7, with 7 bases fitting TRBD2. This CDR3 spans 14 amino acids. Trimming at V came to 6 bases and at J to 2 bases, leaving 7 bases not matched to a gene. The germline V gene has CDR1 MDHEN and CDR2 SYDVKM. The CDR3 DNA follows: TGTGCCAGCAGGCGAAGGGGAGGGACCTACGAGCAGTACTTC. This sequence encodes CASRRRGGTYEQYF.

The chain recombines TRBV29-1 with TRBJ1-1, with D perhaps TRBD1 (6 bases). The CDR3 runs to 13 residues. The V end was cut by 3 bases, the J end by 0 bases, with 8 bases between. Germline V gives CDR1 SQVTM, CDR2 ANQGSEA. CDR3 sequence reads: CSVDGQLNTEAFF. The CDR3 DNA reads TGCAGCGTTGATGGACAGTTGAACACTGAAGCTTTCTTT.

The CDR3 reads CASSFLGLAGNNEQFF. CDR3 nucleotide sequence: TGTGCCAGCAGCTTCTTGGGACTAGCGGGGAACAATGAGCAGTTCTTC. The rearrangement uses TRBV11-3 and TRBJ2-1; 13 nucleotides match TRBD2. Germline CDR1 reads SGHNT; CDR2 reads YENEEA. This CDR3 is built from 16 residues. Losses at the gene ends were 3 bases for V and 5 bases for J; bases not matched to a gene: 4.